The 6 T cell receptor beta chains below come from one sample, sequenced in a study of control samples from healthy donors and cancer patients. Sequencing was performed with immunoSEQ multiplex PCR; in TCRdb, only in-frame clones are kept and a portion is missing. The data hold 70,000 to 75,000 clones, with about 95% observed a single time. Sequencing was performed on blood. These receptors all stem from a woman younger than 45 in good health.

This chain uses TRBV18 with TRBJ1-3, with D unclear. Germline loops: CDR1 KGHSH, CDR2 LQKENI. The V end lost 6 bases, the J end lost 0 bases, and 9 bases lay between the germline ends. The CDR3 has 14 amino acids. CDR3 DNA: TGTGCCAGCTCTCGTGGGGACTCTGGAAACACCATATATTTT. It translates to CASSRGDSGNTIYF.

V and J are TRBV7-3 and TRBJ1-6; the D gene is possibly TRBD1 (5 bases). Trimming took 5 bases from V and 8 from J, leaving 19 bases between them. The CDR3 spans 16 residues. From germline, CDR1 is SGHTA and CDR2 FQGTGA. The CDR3 DNA reads as TGTGCCAGCAGCAACTTCGGGAGGCTGGGGCATTCACCCCTCCACTTT. This codes for CASSNFGRLGHSPLHF.

This clone was counted a single time. The V call is TRBV12-5, the J call TRBJ2-7; 11 nucleotides match TRBD1. CDR1 and CDR2 (germline): LGHNT, FRNRAP. V shed 0 bases and J 7 bases; nucleotides not matched to a gene: 11. The CDR3 runs to 17 residues. The CDR3 coding sequence is TGTGCTAGTGGTTTGGTACTAGGGACAGGGGGAGTAGTTGAGCAGTACTTC. As protein: CASGLVLGTGGVVEQYF. The variable domain in full, with the rest retrieved from reference TRBV12-5 and TRBJ2-7, is DARVTQTPRHKVTEMGQEVTMRCQPILGHNTVFWYRQTMMQGLELLAYFRNRAPLDDSGMPKDRFSAEMPDATLATLKIQPSEPRDSAVYFCASGLVLGTGGVVEQYFGPGTRLTVT.

In this sample, this clone turned up once. V usage is TRBV9 and J usage is TRBJ1-6; the D is unclear. The CDR3 covers 16 residues. V lost 0 bases and J 0 bases, leaving 7 bases between the germline ends. Germline V gives CDR1 SGDLS, CDR2 YYNGEE. DNA of the CDR3: TGTGCCAGCAGCGTAGACTTGTCCTCCTATAATTCACCCCTCCACTTT. Its translation is CASSVDLSSYNSPLHF.

This chain uses TRBV5-4 with TRBJ1-2; D call uncertain. This CDR3 spans 14 amino acids. Germline V gives CDR1 SGHNT, CDR2 YYREEE (reference sequence). V dropped 2 bases and J dropped 12 bases, with 20 bases sitting between them. In nucleotides, the CDR3 is TGTGCCAGCAGCTTAGATGATGTGCCGAAGGAGGACACCTTC. Protein product: CASSLDDVPKEDTF.

V gene TRBV7-2 combines with J gene TRBJ1-2, with D possibly being TRBD1 (5 bases). Trimming stripped 1 base from V and 4 bases from J, with 10 bases between. Per the germline V gene, CDR1 is SGHTA and CDR2 is FQGNSA. The CDR3 is made up of 14 amino acids. This CDR3 reads CASSLEGSFYGYTF. The DNA for the CDR3 is TGTGCCAGCAGCTTAGAGGGGTCCTTCTATGGCTACACCTTC.